What follows are 20 T cell receptor beta chains derived from one specimen sequenced in a study of cytomegalovirus exposure and HLA in healthy donors. The PCR contained 60 Vbeta and 13 Jbeta primers. Assay: immunoSEQ multiplex PCR; the TCRdb copy retains only in-frame clones and omits some. Altogether roughly 120,000 clones are present, roughly 82% being singletons, with the ten largest covering around 14%. Sequenced input: PBMCs. The receptors were sampled from a woman in her fifties or sixties in good health and CMV-seropositive.

V and J are TRBV2 and TRBJ2-3; the match to TRBD2 covers 9 bases. Trimming removed 7 bases from V and 6 bases from J; junction bases left unmatched: 11. This CDR3 spans 15 amino acids. The germline CDR1 and CDR2 sequences are SNHLY and FYNNEI. The CDR3 sequence is CASKRTSDWGDTQYF. CDR3 bases: TGTGCCAGCAAAAGGACTAGCGATTGGGGGGATACGCAGTATTTT.

The CDR3 nucleotides read TGTGCCAGTAGTATGAGAGAAGGAGGGGCTTTGCCCCAGCATTTT. It translates to CASSMREGGALPQHF. This chain joins TRBV19 and TRBJ1-5, with a weak D call TRBD1 (5 bases). V shed 3 bases and J shed 9 bases, with 18 bases lying between them. The V gene's germline CDR1 is LNHDA and CDR2 SQIVND (reference sequence). This CDR3 comprises 15 residues.

The chain links TRBV6-5 to TRBJ1-2; D unclear. V lost 4 bases to trimming and J lost 2 bases, with 14 bases between them. The CDR3 length is 15 residues. The germline CDR1 and CDR2 sequences are MNHEY and SVGAGI. The DNA for the CDR3 is TGTGCCAGCAGTTGGTACTCGGGAGCGAACTATGGCTACACCTTC. Amino acid sequence: CASSWYSGANYGYTF.

This clone was seen more than once but under ten times. V gene TRBV19 combines with J gene TRBJ2-7; maybe TRBD1 (6 bases). The CDR3 length is 14 residues. From germline, CDR1 is LNHDA and CDR2 SQIVND (reference sequence). With 8 bases removed from V and 0 bases from J, the gap between germline ends came to 14 bases. CDR3 coding DNA: TGTGCCAGTTCGTCCCTGGGGGCCTCCTACGAGCAGTACTTC. The encoded protein is CASSSLGASYEQYF.

The CDR3 region is CASSRVRGLSGNTIYF. CDR3 DNA sequence: TGTGCCAGTAGTAGAGTCCGGGGACTCTCTGGAAACACCATATATTTT. The rearrangement joins TRBV19 to TRBJ1-3; TRBD1 might be the D (5 bases). This CDR3 is built from 16 residues. Trimming took off 4 bases at V and 0 bases at J, with 13 bases between the two ends. CDR1 is LNHDA and CDR2 is SQIVND in the germline V gene (reference sequence).

The chain recombines TRBV7-9 with TRBJ2-7, with D perhaps TRBD1 (6 bases). There are 17 residues in the CDR3. The ends were cut back, 9 bases at V and 0 bases at J, with 24 bases in the middle. CDR1 SEHNR and CDR2 FQNEAQ come from the germline V gene (reference sequence). Here the CDR3 DNA reads TGTGCCAGAAACCCCGGACGGGACATCCCATACTCCTACGAGCAGTACTTC. Translating gives CARNPGRDIPYSYEQYF.

The V and J genes are TRBV5-1 and TRBJ2-5; 10 bases map to TRBD2. From germline, CDR1 is SGHRS and CDR2 YFSETQ. The V and J ends lost 0 bases and 1 base, in that order; junction bases with no gene match: 3. This CDR3 spans 16 amino acids. Here the CDR3 DNA reads TGCGCCAGCAGCTTGGGGGTAGCGGGGGGCCAAGAGACCCAGTACTTC. Encoded protein: CASSLGVAGGQETQYF.

V is TRBV4-1 and J is TRBJ1-1; D possibly corresponds to TRBD1 (6 bases). Trimming pared 5 bases from V and 3 bases from J, leaving 10 bases between. Germline V lookup: CDR1 MGHRA, CDR2 YSYEKL. This CDR3 has 13 amino acids. CDR3 amino acids: CASSSRQDTEAFF. Written as DNA, the CDR3 is TGCGCCAGCAGCTCACGACAGGACACTGAAGCTTTCTTT.

This chain uses TRBV7-3 with TRBJ2-1; D may be TRBD2 (6 bases). The CDR3 runs to 19 residues. Trimming pared 2 bases from V and 11 bases from J, leaving 31 bases between. CDR1 is SGHTA and CDR2 is FQGTGA in the germline V gene. The CDR3 loop is CASSLPYGGLMGGSAKQFF. DNA of the CDR3: TGTGCCAGCAGCTTACCCTACGGCGGACTGATGGGAGGCTCCGCCAAGCAGTTCTTC.

J is TRBJ1-6 and V is TRBV6-5, with D possibly TRBD1 on 5 matching bases. V was shortened by 1 base and J by 7 bases, with 11 bases between the two germline ends. The V gene's germline CDR1 is MNHEY and CDR2 SVGAGI. CDR3 length equals 15 residues. This CDR3 reads CASSYFRGGNSPLHF. The CDR3 DNA follows: TGTGCCAGCAGTTACTTCCGCGGGGGGAATTCACCCCTCCACTTT.

This clone came up once. V gene TRBV29-1 combines with J gene TRBJ2-3, with 10 bases lining up with TRBD2. The CDR3 is made up of 15 amino acids. Unmatched junction bases numbered 8, after V lost 8 bases and J lost 0 bases. Per the germline V gene, CDR1 is SQVTM and CDR2 is ANQGSEA. CDR3 nucleotides: TGCAGCATTGCCGGGACTAGCGCTAGCACAGATACGCAGTATTTT. It codes for CSIAGTSASTDTQYF.

This clone was recorded a few times. The chain combines TRBV27 with TRBJ2-3; 14 nucleotides match TRBD2. This CDR3 has 16 residues. Unmatched junction bases numbered 8, after V lost 6 bases and J lost 6 bases. Germline V gene sequence: CDR1 MNHEY, CDR2 SMNVEV (reference sequence). The CDR3 loop is CASSRLAGGFRDTQYF. CDR3 DNA sequence: TGTGCCAGCAGCCGACTAGCGGGGGGGTTCAGGGATACGCAGTATTTT.

The CDR3 region has the DNA TGTGCCAGCAGCTTAGAGGCGGGTCCCTCCTACGAGCAGTACTTC. It encodes CASSLEAGPSYEQYF. This sequence joins TRBV7-7 and TRBJ2-7; D is perhaps TRBD2 (5 bases). Germline V gives CDR1 SSHAT, CDR2 FNYEAQ (reference sequence). The CDR3 contains 15 residues. The V gene lost 1 base and the J gene lost 0 bases, with 10 bases spanning the gap.

This clone was counted between two and nine times. The chain links TRBV2 to TRBJ1-1; unclear D gene. Germline CDR1 reads SNHLY; CDR2 reads FYNNEI. This CDR3 has 14 amino acids. V gave up 4 bases and J gave up 2 bases, with 11 bases separating them. The chain's CDR3 is CASSARLGNTEAFF. The CDR3 region has the DNA TGTGCCAGCAGTGCCAGGCTTGGAAACACTGAAGCTTTCTTT.

V and J are TRBV4-3 and TRBJ2-3; D unresolved. CDR3 length: 15 residues. Trimming removed 1 base at V and 0 bases at J, with 8 bases between. Looked up from germline, CDR1 is LGHNA and CDR2 is YSLEER. CDR3 bases: TGCGCCAGCAGCCAAGGACATCGAAGCACAGATACGCAGTATTTT. Translating gives CASSQGHRSTDTQYF.

The chain couples TRBV7-2 to TRBJ1-4; possible D gene TRBD1, 6 bases. Germline CDR1 reads SGHTA; CDR2 reads FQGNSA. V was pared by 1 base and J by 8 bases, with 11 bases between. The length of the CDR3 is 14 residues. CDR3 loop: CASSLGGGGEKLFF. CDR3 coding DNA: TGTGCCAGCAGCTTAGGTGGGGGGGGCGAAAAACTGTTTTTT. The complete variable domain, with remaining parts taken from reference TRBV7-2 and TRBJ1-4, reads GAGVSQSPSNKVTEKGKDVELRCDPISGHTALYWYRQSLGQGLEFLIYFQGNSAPDKSGLPSDRFSAERTGGSVSTLTIQRTQQEDSAVYLCASSLGGGGEKLFFGSGTQLSVL.

V usage is TRBV10-3 and J usage is TRBJ2-7, with D perhaps TRBD2 (6 bases). The V gene's germline CDR1 is ENHRY and CDR2 SYGVKD. V was trimmed by 10 bases and J by 4 bases, leaving 20 bases between them. This CDR3 region has 14 residues. The CDR3 DNA reads as TGTGCCACCTGGTCTGGCGGGATGGTTTACGAGCAGTACTTC. Its protein product is CATWSGGMVYEQYF.

This sequence joins TRBV2 and TRBJ1-6; 9 bases match TRBD1. The CDR3 is 17 amino acids. The trim removed 6 bases at V and 6 bases at J, leaving 12 bases unmatched. Germline CDR1 is SNHLY and CDR2 is FYNNEI. CDR3 sequence (DNA): TGTGCCAGCAGATCCCCGGGACAGGGTTTTTTTAATTCACCCCTCCACTTT. Protein sequence: CASRSPGQGFFNSPLHF.

The chain combines TRBV27 with TRBJ1-3; the D gene is possibly TRBD1 (5 bases). The germline V gene has CDR1 MNHEY and CDR2 SMNVEV (reference sequence). Trimming cost V 2 bases and J 1 base, with 6 bases left between them. The CDR3 runs to 14 residues. The CDR3 region has the DNA TGTGCCAGCAGTTTAAGGGGTTCTGGAAACACCATATATTTT. Its translation: CASSLRGSGNTIYF.

Here the CDR3 reads CASSFRTGATNEKLFF. The CDR3 region has the DNA TGCGCCAGCAGCTTCCGGACAGGGGCAACTAATGAAAAACTGTTTTTT. The rearrangement joins TRBV5-1 to TRBJ1-4, with 9 bases matching TRBD1. The V gene end was trimmed by 2 bases and the J gene end by 0 bases; junction bases not matched to a gene: 2. The CDR3 loop spans 16 amino acids. Germline loops: CDR1 SGHRS, CDR2 YFSETQ. Looking up the rest from reference TRBV5-1 and TRBJ1-4 gives the full variable domain: KAGVTQTPRYLIKTRGQQVTLSCSPISGHRSVSWYQQTPGQGLQFLFEYFSETQRNKGNFPGRFSGRQFSNSRSEMNVSTLELGDSALYLCASSFRTGATNEKLFFGSGTQLSVL.